Below, 23 T cell receptor beta chains from the same sample are listed, as sequenced in a study of blood T cell repertoires in COVID-19. Clones were sequenced by immunoSEQ multiplex PCR, and TCRdb holds only the in-frame ones, with some missing. The top ten hold 4% to 6% of the sample, which has around 210,000 clones, roughly 85% seen once. The specimen sequenced was peripheral blood. The receptors shown here come from a man aged 50 to 60 with COVID-19, enrolled during active disease.

The chain combines TRBV19 with TRBJ2-5, with TRBD2 identical over 7 bases. CDR1 LNHDA and CDR2 SQIVND come from the germline V gene (reference sequence). The CDR3 totals 14 residues. With V trimmed by 1 base and J by 7 bases, 6 bases remained unmatched. DNA for the CDR3: TGTGCCAGTAGTATAGCTAGCGGTCTATGGACCCAGTACTTC. It specifies CASSIASGLWTQYF.

This chain connects TRBV10-2 to TRBJ2-3, with 9 nucleotides matching TRBD2. Germline assignment: CDR1 WSHSY and CDR2 SAAADI. Trimming removed 3 bases from V and 0 bases from J; junction bases left unmatched: 4. The CDR3 extends over 16 amino acids. The CDR3 nucleotides read TGCGCCAGCAGTGACCCTAGCGGGGTAAGCACAGATACGCAGTATTTT. This codes for CASSDPSGVSTDTQYF.

The rearrangement joins TRBV4-2 to TRBJ2-3, with D tentatively TRBD2 (8 bases). Germline lookup yields CDR1 LGHNA and CDR2 YNFKEQ. V lost 1 base to trimming and J lost 6 bases, with 14 bases between them. The CDR3 consists of 15 residues. The chain's CDR3 is CASSQGQGGGDTQYF. CDR3 nucleotide sequence: TGTGCCAGCAGCCAAGGACAGGGCGGGGGGGATACGCAGTATTTT.

This chain links TRBV11-2 with TRBJ1-2; D is ambiguous. Trimming removed 4 bases from V and 3 bases from J, with 9 bases in between. Looked up from germline, CDR1 is SGHAT and CDR2 is FQNNGV. This CDR3 has 13 amino acids. The CDR3 spells CASSSAGDYGYTF. The CDR3 DNA is TGTGCCAGCAGCTCCGCCGGGGACTATGGCTACACCTTC.

This CDR3 is CASSDRGNGYTF. CDR3 coding DNA: TGTGCCAGCAGTGACAGGGGGAATGGCTACACCTTC. This chain uses TRBV27 with TRBJ1-2, with 9 positions matching TRBD1. V gave up 5 bases and J gave up 6 bases; unmatched junction bases: 1. The CDR3 totals 12 residues. Germline V lookup: CDR1 MNHEY, CDR2 SMNVEV (reference sequence).

This clone was seen a single time. The chain combines TRBV15 with TRBJ1-1, with 7 bases lining up with TRBD1. CDR1 and CDR2 (germline): LNHNV, YYDKDF (reference sequence). The V segment lost 5 bases and the J segment 6 bases; nucleotides outside the gene matches: 12. The CDR3 totals 15 residues. CDR3 amino acids: CATSAPDRSSSEAFF. The DNA for the CDR3 is TGTGCCACCAGCGCACCGGACAGGTCATCCTCTGAAGCTTTCTTT. Full variable domain (remainder filled in from reference TRBV15 and TRBJ1-1): DAMVIQNPRYQVTQFGKPVTLSCSQTLNHNVMYWYQQKSSQAPKLLFHYYDKDFNNEADTPDNFQSRRPNTSFCFLDIRSPGLGDTAMYLCATSAPDRSSSEAFFGQGTRLTVV.

J is TRBJ2-5 and V is TRBV5-1; weak D call: TRBD1 (7 bases). The V end was cut by 5 bases, the J end by 5 bases, with 22 bases between. From germline, CDR1 is SGHRS and CDR2 YFSETQ. The CDR3 is made up of 16 amino acids. The CDR3 nucleotides read TGCGCCAGCAGACCCGGGGGCGCAGGGGGGCGGGAGACCCAGTACTTC. It translates to CASRPGGAGGRETQYF.

V usage is TRBV5-4 and J usage is TRBJ1-6; D is unclear. Germline loops: CDR1 SGHNT, CDR2 YYREEE (reference sequence). V was pared by 1 base and J by 7 bases, with 12 bases between. The CDR3 covers 15 residues. CDR3 sequence (DNA): TGTGCCAGCAGCTTGCGAGGCGGGGAGAATTCACCCCTCCACTTT. Translating it yields CASSLRGGENSPLHF. Full variable domain (rest looked up from reference TRBV5-4 and TRBJ1-6): ETGVTQSPTHLIKTRGQQVTLRCSSQSGHNTVSWYQQALGQGPQFIFQYYREEENGRGNFPPRFSGLQFPNYSSELNVNALELDDSALYLCASSLRGGENSPLHFGNGTRLTVT.

The J gene is TRBJ1-1, the V gene TRBV19; the match to TRBD1 covers 8 bases. Unmatched junction bases numbered 5, after V lost 3 bases and J lost 8 bases. The CDR3 contains 13 residues. Germline V gene data show CDR1 as LNHDA and CDR2 as SQIVND (reference sequence). The CDR3 DNA follows: TGTGCCAGTAGTATTGTAGGACAGGGAGAAGCTTTCTTT. Translation gives CASSIVGQGEAFF.

In this sample, this clone turned up once. The chain recombines TRBV28 with TRBJ1-4, with D possibly being TRBD1 (6 bases). V was clipped by 5 bases and J by 12 bases, with 16 bases between them. The CDR3 runs 13 residues. The germline gives CDR1 MDHEN, CDR2 SYDVKM. The CDR3 spells CASSPPGGLELFF. As DNA, the CDR3 is TGTGCCAGCAGTCCTCCCGGGGGGCTGGAACTGTTTTTT.

The chain recombines TRBV11-2 with TRBJ1-5; D call uncertain. V was shortened by 0 bases and J by 9 bases, with 12 bases between the two germline ends. The CDR3 loop spans 14 amino acids. CDR1 is SGHAT, CDR2 FQNNGV, per germline. This CDR3 is CASSLDPGTTPQHF. The CDR3 nucleotides read TGTGCCAGCAGCTTAGACCCAGGTACAACGCCCCAGCATTTT. Full variable domain (missing parts from reference TRBV11-2 and TRBJ1-5): EAGVAQSPRYKIIEKRQSVAFWCNPISGHATLYWYQQILGQGPKLLIQFQNNGVVDDSQLPKDRFSAERLKGVDSTLKIQPAKLEDSAVYLCASSLDPGTTPQHFGDGTRLSIL.

The V and J genes are TRBV9 and TRBJ2-1, with 11 nucleotides matching TRBD2. V lost 0 bases to trimming and J lost 8 bases; unmatched junction nucleotides: 7. The CDR3 runs to 16 residues. Germline-derived CDR1 and CDR2 are SGDLS and YYNGEE. Here the CDR3 reads CASSVAYSGGGYEQFF. The CDR3 DNA reads as TGTGCCAGCAGCGTAGCATATAGCGGGGGGGGCTATGAGCAGTTCTTC.

The chain couples TRBV6-5 to TRBJ1-2; 7 bases line up with TRBD1. The germline CDR1 and CDR2 sequences are MNHEY and SVGAGI. The CDR3 contains 12 residues. The J segment lost 10 bases and the V segment lost 4 bases, leaving 6 bases of the junction unmatched. CDR3 in DNA: TGTGCCAGCAGTTTTCGACAGGGAAACTACACCTTC. It translates to CASSFRQGNYTF.

This chain connects TRBV7-3 to TRBJ2-5; D is perhaps TRBD1 (6 bases). Germline loops: CDR1 SGHTA, CDR2 FQGTGA. This CDR3 region has 14 residues. The V gene lost 5 bases and the J gene lost 0 bases, with 10 bases spanning the gap. The chain's CDR3 is CASSETGDQETQYF. CDR3 DNA: TGTGCCAGCAGCGAGACAGGAGACCAAGAGACCCAGTACTTC. Using reference TRBV7-3 and TRBJ2-5 for the parts outside the CDR3, the full variable domain is GAGVSQTPSNKVTEKGKYVELRCDPISGHTALYWYRQSLGQGPEFLIYFQGTGAADDSGLPNDRFFAVRPEGSVSTLKIQRTERGDSAVYLCASSETGDQETQYFGPGTRLLVL.

Comments on this clone: The sample has other DNA sequences that encode this CDR3 too. The chain combines TRBV6-5 with TRBJ1-1; D may be TRBD1 (6 bases). CDR3 length equals 14 residues. Germline CDR1 MNHEY, CDR2 SVGAGI. The V end was cut by 8 bases, the J end by 2 bases, with 15 bases between. This CDR3 is CASSPDRANTEAFF. The DNA of the CDR3 is TGTGCCAGCTCCCCGGACAGAGCCAACACTGAAGCTTTCTTT.

The J gene is TRBJ2-3, the V gene TRBV6-2 or TRBV6-3, with D perhaps matching TRBD1 (6 bases). Trimming removed 0 bases from V and 5 bases from J, with 12 bases in between. The germline gives CDR1 MNHEY, CDR2 SVGEGT. This CDR3 has 15 residues. This CDR3 is CASSYSHRDQDTQYF. The CDR3 DNA follows: TGTGCCAGCAGTTACTCCCACAGGGATCAAGATACGCAGTATTTT.

This clone was observed a handful of times. The chain uses TRBV3-1 (or the pseudogene TRBV3-2) and TRBJ1-1; perhaps TRBD1 as D (5 bases). In germline, CDR1 is LGHDT, CDR2 YNNKEL (reference sequence). The CDR3 has 14 amino acids. V was clipped by 4 bases and J by 1 base, with 10 bases between them. CDR3 sequence: CASSPDRGNTEAFF. The CDR3 nucleotides read TGTGCCAGCAGCCCCGACAGAGGGAACACTGAAGCTTTCTTT.

The chain has TRBV20-1 and TRBJ2-7, with 10 bases aligning to TRBD2. V shed 3 bases, J shed 3 bases, and the junction held 14 bases outside the gene matches. The CDR3 totals 17 residues. Germline V gene data show CDR1 as DFQATT and CDR2 as SNEGSKA (reference sequence). The CDR3 here is CSASKRLAGALIYEQYF. DNA of the CDR3: TGCAGTGCTAGTAAGAGGCTAGCGGGGGCCTTAATCTACGAGCAGTACTTC.

V and J are TRBV5-1 and TRBJ1-6; 9 bases map to TRBD1. The CDR3 sequence is 14 residues long. Trimming cost V 3 bases and J 9 bases; bases outside gene matches: 4. Germline CDR1 is SGHRS and CDR2 is YFSETQ. Here the CDR3 DNA reads TGCGCCAGCAGCTCCGGACAGGGGAGTTCACCCCTCCACTTT. It translates to CASSSGQGSSPLHF.

V and J are TRBV5-1 and TRBJ2-1, with 15 bases matching TRBD2. Germline loops: CDR1 SGHRS, CDR2 YFSETQ. This CDR3 region has 16 residues. Trimming at V came to 4 bases and at J to 2 bases, leaving 1 base not matched to a gene. Written as DNA, the CDR3 is TGCGCCAGCAGCAGGACTAGCGGGGGGGCCTACAATGAGCAGTTCTTC. It specifies CASSRTSGGAYNEQFF.

This clone was seen only a few times. The chain combines TRBV4-1 with TRBJ2-2; 7 bases are shared with TRBD1. The CDR3 is 15 amino acids. The germline V gene encodes CDR1 MGHRA and CDR2 YSYEKL. V lost 5 bases, J lost 1 base, and 4 bases stayed unmatched. The CDR3 region has the DNA TGCGCCAGCAGCATACGGACAGGGAACACCGGGGAGCTGTTTTTT. Residues: CASSIRTGNTGELFF.

The V and J genes are TRBV9 and TRBJ2-1, with 16 bases that match TRBD2. CDR1 is SGDLS and CDR2 is YYNGEE in the germline V gene. The CDR3 loop spans 18 amino acids. V trimming: 4 bases; J trimming: 6 bases; junction bases outside the gene matches: 10. The CDR3 reads CASSTSGTSGGAINEQFF. CDR3 nucleotide sequence: TGTGCCAGCAGCACCAGTGGGACTAGCGGGGGGGCGATCAATGAGCAGTTCTTC. The whole variable domain, remainder taken from reference TRBV9 and TRBJ2-1, is DSGVTQTPKHLITATGQRVTLRCSPRSGDLSVYWYQQSLDQGLQFLIQYYNGEERAKGNILERFSAQQFPDLHSELNLSSLELGDSALYFCASSTSGTSGGAINEQFFGPGTRLTVL.

The V call is TRBV5-4, the J call TRBJ1-2; 10 bases map to TRBD1. After removal of 4 bases from V and 4 bases from J, the junction contained 7 bases not matched to a gene. Germline V gene lookup returns CDR1 SGHNT and CDR2 YYREEE (reference sequence). CDR3 size: 15 residues. CDR3 sequence (DNA): TGTGCCAGCAGCCCCCGGGACAGGGGCCCCTATGGCTACACCTTC. This encodes CASSPRDRGPYGYTF.